The clone carrying this T cell receptor (beta chain) was seen a single time. Its cognate antigen is unknown. At one end the junction does not follow the germline gene, possibly because of a read error. This PCR relied on a set of 60 Vbeta primers and 13 Jbeta primers. Using immunoSEQ multiplex PCR, the repertoire was profiled, and TCRdb retains in-frame clones only, with some absent. The sample lists 55,000 to 85,000 clones, 60% to 80% seen once, with around 10% in the top ten. The entry originates in a study of cytomegalovirus exposure and HLA in healthy donors. CDR1 is SNHLY and CDR2 is FYNNEI in the germline V gene. There are 12 residues in the CDR3. Study-wide results and limits: Later work showed greater clonal expansion in HLA-associated TCR beta chains than in equally common others. Most TCR sequences proved rare, with some public TCRs found in many donors.

This rearrangement joins TRBV2 to TRBJ2-3; D call uncertain. The receptor was isolated from a woman aged 40 to 49 in good health and CMV-seropositive. The specimen sequenced was PBMCs. CDR3 coding DNA: TGTGCCAGCAGTCCCCGCACAGATACGCGGTATTTT. Amino acids: CASSPRTDTRYF.